This is a list of T cell receptor beta chains from one sample in a study of T cell clones after liver transplantation. The data were produced by immunoSEQ multiplex PCR, yet TCRdb's version contains in-frame clones alone and is incomplete. The repertoire includes roughly 51,000 clones, 65% to 80% of them detected once, and 7.5% to 10% sits in the top ten. The sample here was CD4+ T cells from blood, taken about 56 months after liver transplant. These receptors all stem from a human patient who received a liver transplant. A subset of T cells may come from the graft donor. Each CDR3 is given with its conserved first and last residue. Fields, in order: clone size, V gene, J gene, D gene, CDR3 DNA, CDR3 protein. The D gene is left open where the match is weak. Clone size is not always given. Where it is, it says once, few, many or a class for expanded clones.

clone size: .; V gene: TRBV20-1; J gene: TRBJ1-6; D gene: TRBD1; CDR3 DNA: TGCAGTGCTTGGGACAGAATGTCTCACCACTTT; CDR3 protein: CSAWDRMSHHF
clone size: .; V gene: TRBV5-1; J gene: TRBJ1-4; D gene: .; CDR3 DNA: TGCGCCAGCCGCACCGGGCCAACTAATGAAAAACTGTTTTTT; CDR3 protein: CASRTGPTNEKLFF
clone size: .; V gene: TRBV10-3; J gene: TRBJ2-7; D gene: TRBD1; CDR3 DNA: TGTGCCATCAGCGGACAGGGGCAGTCCTCCTACGAGCAGTACTTC; CDR3 protein: CAISGQGQSSYEQYF
clone size: .; V gene: TRBV7-9; J gene: TRBJ1-5; D gene: TRBD1; CDR3 DNA: TGTGCCAGCAGTTCGGGCCAGACAGGGCAGCCCCAGCATTTT; CDR3 protein: CASSSGQTGQPQHF
clone size: .; V gene: TRBV7-2; J gene: TRBJ2-5; D gene: TRBD2; CDR3 DNA: TGTGCCAGCAGCTTGAGACGGGGGGGTGGAGAGACCCAGTACTTC; CDR3 protein: CASSLRRGGGETQYF
clone size: once; V gene: TRBV7-7; J gene: TRBJ2-2; D gene: .; CDR3 DNA: TGTGCCAGCAGCTTAGACACGTCCGGGGAGCTGTTTTTT; CDR3 protein: CASSLDTSGELFF
clone size: .; V gene: TRBV5-1; J gene: TRBJ2-3; D gene: TRBD2; CDR3 DNA: TGCGCCAGCAGCCGGATTAGCGGGACAGATACGCAGTATTTT; CDR3 protein: CASSRISGTDTQYF
clone size: once; V gene: TRBV6-5; J gene: TRBJ1-3; D gene: .; CDR3 DNA: TGTGCCAGCTTAGATTACCGGGACTCTGGAAACACCATATATTTT; CDR3 protein: CASLDYRDSGNTIYF
clone size: once; V gene: TRBV18; J gene: TRBJ2-2; D gene: .; CDR3 DNA: TGTGCCAGCTCACCACCGAAAGGCAACACCGGGGAGCTGTTTTTT; CDR3 protein: CASSPPKGNTGELFF
clone size: .; V gene: TRBV29-1; J gene: TRBJ1-1; D gene: TRBD1; CDR3 DNA: TGCAGCGTTAGGACAGGTTCCACTGAAGCTTTCTTT; CDR3 protein: CSVRTGSTEAFF
clone size: .; V gene: TRBV5-8; J gene: TRBJ2-5; D gene: TRBD1; CDR3 DNA: TGTGCCAGCAGCCAGAGACAGGGATCTGAGACCCAGTACTTC; CDR3 protein: CASSQRQGSETQYF
clone size: .; V gene: TRBV5-1; J gene: TRBJ2-7; D gene: TRBD1; CDR3 DNA: TGCGCCAGCAGTCTGACAGGGGGCCCCAACGAGCAGTACTTC; CDR3 protein: CASSLTGGPNEQYF
clone size: .; V gene: TRBV6-1; J gene: TRBJ1-6; D gene: .; CDR3 DNA: TGTGCCAGCAGTGACAGGAATTCACCCCTCCACTTT; CDR3 protein: CASSDRNSPLHF
clone size: .; V gene: TRBV19; J gene: TRBJ2-5; D gene: TRBD1; CDR3 DNA: TGTGCCAGTAGTACCGGACAGGGGGCAGGAGAGACCCAGTACTTC; CDR3 protein: CASSTGQGAGETQYF
clone size: .; V gene: TRBV6-6; J gene: TRBJ2-6; D gene: TRBD1; CDR3 DNA: TGTGCCAGCAGCCCGGACAGGAACTCTGGGGCCAACGTCCTGACTTTC; CDR3 protein: CASSPDRNSGANVLTF
clone size: .; V gene: TRBV30; J gene: TRBJ2-4; D gene: .; CDR3 DNA: TGTGCCTGGAGCGACACGACAGGGACTCCCGCAAGGTACTTC; CDR3 protein: CAWSDTTGTPARYF
clone size: .; V gene: TRBV5-6; J gene: TRBJ1-4; D gene: .; CDR3 DNA: TGTGCCAGCAGCTTGGCCGGGAGGGAAAAACTGTTTTTT; CDR3 protein: CASSLAGREKLFF
clone size: .; V gene: TRBV5-4; J gene: TRBJ2-5; D gene: TRBD1; CDR3 DNA: TGTGCCAGCAGCCCGGCCGGGACAGGGATGTTGGGGGAGACCCAGTACTTC; CDR3 protein: CASSPAGTGMLGETQYF
clone size: .; V gene: TRBV18; J gene: TRBJ1-6; D gene: .; CDR3 DNA: TGTGCCAGCTCACAAGGACAGTTGCATAATTCACCCCTCCACTTT; CDR3 protein: CASSQGQLHNSPLHF
clone size: .; V gene: TRBV28; J gene: TRBJ1-4; D gene: TRBD1; CDR3 DNA: TGTGCCAGCAGTTGGGCCTACAGGGGCGCGGGAAAACTGTTTTTT; CDR3 protein: CASSWAYRGAGKLFF
clone size: few; V gene: TRBV11-1; J gene: TRBJ1-3; D gene: .; CDR3 DNA: TGTGCCAGCAGCTTAGGACCGAACTCTGGAAACACCATATATTTT; CDR3 protein: CASSLGPNSGNTIYF
clone size: .; V gene: TRBV2; J gene: TRBJ1-5; D gene: .; CDR3 DNA: TGTGCCAGCAGTGGGAGCGGTTATAGCAATCAGCCCCAGCATTTT; CDR3 protein: CASSGSGYSNQPQHF
clone size: .; V gene: TRBV5-4; J gene: TRBJ2-2; D gene: TRBD2; CDR3 DNA: TGTGCCAGCAGCGGGACTATTCACCCCGGGGAGCTGTTTTTT; CDR3 protein: CASSGTIHPGELFF
clone size: few; V gene: TRBV7-9; J gene: TRBJ1-2; D gene: .; CDR3 DNA: TGTGCCAGCAGCTTAGAGGGCTATGGCTACACCTTC; CDR3 protein: CASSLEGYGYTF
clone size: .; V gene: TRBV19; J gene: TRBJ1-2; D gene: .; CDR3 DNA: TGTGCCAGTAGTATAGCGGCCGGGGGTAACTATGGCTACACCTTC; CDR3 protein: CASSIAAGGNYGYTF
clone size: few; V gene: TRBV7-2; J gene: TRBJ2-1; D gene: TRBD2; CDR3 DNA: TGTGCCAGCAGCTCGGCCCCAGCGGGGGCTAATGAGCAGTTCTTC; CDR3 protein: CASSSAPAGANEQFF
clone size: .; V gene: TRBV6-5; J gene: TRBJ1-6; D gene: .; CDR3 DNA: TGTGCCAGCAGTTACTCACAGGGCCCTAATTCACCCCTCCACTTT; CDR3 protein: CASSYSQGPNSPLHF
clone size: few; V gene: TRBV5-4; J gene: TRBJ2-7; D gene: TRBD1; CDR3 DNA: TGTGCCAGCAGCTTCGGGACAGGGCTTTACGAGCAGTACTTC; CDR3 protein: CASSFGTGLYEQYF
clone size: .; V gene: TRBV12-5; J gene: TRBJ2-3; D gene: TRBD1; CDR3 DNA: TGTGCTAGTGCCTTGGACAGGGGTGGCACAGATACGCAGTATTTT; CDR3 protein: CASALDRGGTDTQYF
clone size: once; V gene: TRBV7-2; J gene: TRBJ2-5; D gene: .; CDR3 DNA: TGTGCCAGCAGCCGACAAGAGACCCAGTACTTC; CDR3 protein: CASSRQETQYF
clone size: few; V gene: TRBV10-3; J gene: TRBJ2-2; D gene: TRBD1; CDR3 DNA: TGTGCCATCAGTGAGTCACAGGGGTCCGGGGAGCTGTTTTTT; CDR3 protein: CAISESQGSGELFF
clone size: .; V gene: TRBV2; J gene: TRBJ1-2; D gene: .; CDR3 DNA: TGTGCCAGTACGCGAGAGGGGGGTGGTTATGGCTACACCTTC; CDR3 protein: CASTREGGGYGYTF
clone size: few; V gene: TRBV5-1; J gene: TRBJ2-3; D gene: .; CDR3 DNA: TGCGCCAGCAGCTTAGGCGGGTCACTCACAGATACGCAGTATTTT; CDR3 protein: CASSLGGSLTDTQYF
clone size: few; V gene: TRBV27; J gene: TRBJ1-1; D gene: TRBD1; CDR3 DNA: TGTGCCAGCAGTCTTGGGACAGGGAGGTTTGAGAACACTGAAGCTTTCTTT; CDR3 protein: CASSLGTGRFENTEAFF